This passage covers 27 T cell receptor beta chains from one sample sequenced in a study of cytomegalovirus exposure and HLA in healthy donors. The PCR contained 60 Vbeta and 13 Jbeta primers. Generated by immunoSEQ multiplex PCR, the TCRdb table keeps only in-frame clones and is missing some. This sample has roughly 110,000 clones, with over 60% found just once. The specimen sequenced was PBMCs. The receptors come from a woman in her 50s in good health and CMV-seropositive.

This clone has just a few counts. This chain connects TRBV7-9 to TRBJ1-4; D gene ambiguous. Germline V lookup: CDR1 SEHNR, CDR2 FQNEAQ (reference sequence). V gave up 4 bases and J gave up 7 bases, with 13 bases separating them. CDR3 length: 14 amino acids. The CDR3 spells CASSSQVYSEKLFF. Written as DNA, the CDR3 is TGTGCCAGCAGCTCTCAGGTTTACAGTGAAAAACTGTTTTTT. Full variable domain (outside the CDR3, taken from reference TRBV7-9 and TRBJ1-4): DTGVSQNPRHKITKRGQNVTFRCDPISEHNRLYWYRQTLGQGPEFLTYFQNEAQLEKSRLLSDRFSAERPKGSFSTLEIQRTEQGDSAMYLCASSSQVYSEKLFFGSGTQLSVL.

In this sample, this clone turned up a few times. The chain employs TRBV2 and TRBJ1-3, with D perhaps matching TRBD1 (5 bases). Germline V gene data show CDR1 as SNHLY and CDR2 as FYNNEI. The CDR3 spans 14 residues. Trimming took 8 bases from V and 2 from J, leaving 13 bases between them. CDR3 protein: CASQGFGTGNTIYF. In nucleotides, the CDR3 is TGTGCCAGCCAGGGATTCGGAACTGGAAACACCATATATTTT.

This clone came up a few times. The chain couples TRBV27 to TRBJ1-6, with 7 bases identical to TRBD1. This CDR3 contains 19 residues. In germline, CDR1 is MNHEY, CDR2 SMNVEV (reference sequence). Trimming cost V 5 bases and J 0 bases; bases outside gene matches: 13. CDR3 sequence (DNA): TGTGCCAGCAGTGCAATAAGGGGGCTCCTAAGCTCCTATAATTCACCCCTCCACTTT. Translated: CASSAIRGLLSSYNSPLHF.

The V and J genes are TRBV23-1 and TRBJ2-7; a possible D gene is TRBD2 (5 bases). TRBV23-1 is classed as an ORF, of uncertain function. V dropped 11 bases and J dropped 5 bases, with 22 bases sitting between them. The CDR3 spans 14 residues. The DNA for the CDR3 is TGCGCCCTACGTCCGGCGGGTATGAAGAACGAGCAGTACTTC. Translation: CALRPAGMKNEQYF.

The chain recombines TRBV7-3 with TRBJ2-2, with 7 positions matching TRBD2. V dropped 5 bases and J dropped 0; count of bases not matched to a gene: 9. The V gene's germline CDR1 is SGHTA and CDR2 FQGTGA. The CDR3 sequence is 17 residues long. The CDR3 loop reads CASSRGPSGANTGELFF. CDR3 DNA sequence: TGTGCCAGCAGCAGGGGCCCCAGCGGGGCGAACACCGGGGAGCTGTTTTTT.

V usage is TRBV5-4 and J usage is TRBJ2-7; D gene ambiguous. V was trimmed by 4 bases and J by 2 bases, leaving 13 bases between them. Germline V gives CDR1 SGHNT, CDR2 YYREEE (reference sequence). The CDR3 totals 14 residues. CDR3 sequence reads: CASSVPGATYEQYF. CDR3 in DNA: TGTGCCAGCAGCGTTCCGGGTGCTACCTACGAGCAGTACTTC. Full variable domain (rest looked up from reference TRBV5-4 and TRBJ2-7): ETGVTQSPTHLIKTRGQQVTLRCSSQSGHNTVSWYQQALGQGPQFIFQYYREEENGRGNFPPRFSGLQFPNYSSELNVNALELDDSALYLCASSVPGATYEQYFGPGTRLTVT.

J is TRBJ2-7 and V is TRBV11-2, with 8 bases matching TRBD1. The CDR3 is 15 residues long. Germline values: CDR1 SGHAT, CDR2 FQNNGV. Germline trimming cut 7 bases from V and 3 bases from J; bases unmatched to any gene: 11. The CDR3 DNA is TGTGCCAGCACTATCGGACAGGGAAATTACTACGAGCAGTACTTC. Encoded protein: CASTIGQGNYYEQYF. Using reference TRBV11-2 and TRBJ2-7 for the parts outside the CDR3, the full variable domain is EAGVAQSPRYKIIEKRQSVAFWCNPISGHATLYWYQQILGQGPKLLIQFQNNGVVDDSQLPKDRFSAERLKGVDSTLKIQPAKLEDSAVYLCASTIGQGNYYEQYFGPGTRLTVT.

The V gene is TRBV7-6, the J gene TRBJ1-2, with D unclear. Looked up from germline, CDR1 is SGHVS and CDR2 is FNYEAQ. The CDR3 length is 15 residues. V lost 7 bases to trimming and J lost 2 bases, with 17 bases between them. In nucleotides, the CDR3 is TGTGCCAGCACTCCCGTCGGCTACGGGAACTATGGCTACACCTTC. Translated, it gives CASTPVGYGNYGYTF.

The chain recombines TRBV18 with TRBJ2-5; 8 nucleotides align to TRBD1. V shed 6 bases, J shed 3 bases, and the junction held 6 bases outside the gene matches. CDR1 is KGHSH, CDR2 LQKENI, per germline. This CDR3 region has 14 residues. CDR3: CASSPRTGKETQYF. CDR3 DNA sequence: TGTGCCAGCTCTCCCAGGACAGGGAAAGAGACCCAGTACTTC.

As to this clone: At one of its ends the junction is not consistent with the germline gene, which may arise from a read error. The rearrangement links TRBV7-9 to TRBJ1-6; D uncertain. CDR3 length equals 16 residues. Germline CDR1 is SEHNR and CDR2 is FQNEAQ (reference sequence). This chain's CDR3 is CSSSLGRRSVGSPLHF. The CDR3 DNA follows: TGTTCCAGCAGCTTAGGACGGAGATCGGTCGGTTCACCCCTCCACTTT.

In the case of this clone: At one end, the junction sequence differs from germline, possibly due to a read error. Other nucleotide sequences from this sample produce the same CDR3. The rearrangement links TRBV7-7 to TRBJ2-5; no clear D. Germline V gene data show CDR1 as SSHAT and CDR2 as FNYEAQ (reference sequence). The CDR3 totals 11 residues. CDR3 DNA: TGTGCTAGCAGCTCAGGAGAGACCCAGTACTTC. It encodes CASSSGETQYF.

This clone was detected a few times. The CDR3 nucleotides are TGTGCCAGTCACCAGTTCTCTGGGGCCAACGTCCTGACTTTC. This gives the protein CASHQFSGANVLTF. The chain links TRBV6-6 to TRBJ2-6; no definite D call. Per germline, CDR1 MNHNY and CDR2 SVGAGI (reference sequence). V lost 9 bases and J lost 0, with 9 bases in between. CDR3 size: 14 residues.

The chain uses TRBV7-8 and TRBJ1-1; tentative D call: TRBD1 (6 bases). The CDR3 has 16 amino acids. Trimming left V 4 bases short and J 7 bases short, with 22 bases between. Germline assignment: CDR1 SGHVS and CDR2 FQNEAQ. The CDR3 spells CASSYHPTDRIYEAFF. The CDR3 DNA reads TGTGCCAGCAGCTATCACCCGACAGACAGGATATATGAAGCTTTCTTT. Variable domain in full (rest from reference TRBV7-8 and TRBJ1-1): GAGVSQSPRYKVAKRGQDVALRCDPISGHVSLFWYQQALGQGPEFLTYFQNEAQLDKSGLPSDRFFAERPEGSVSTLKIQRTQQEDSAVYLCASSYHPTDRIYEAFFGQGTRLTVV.

The table lists this clone with a count of one. This sequence joins TRBV13 and TRBJ2-3; D may be TRBD2 (6 bases). From germline, CDR1 is PRHDT and CDR2 FYEKMQ (reference sequence). The CDR3 sequence is 14 residues long. Trimming removed 4 bases at V and 5 bases at J, with 13 bases between. CDR3 region: CASSWLLGGDTQYF. The CDR3 DNA reads as TGTGCCAGCAGCTGGCTTCTGGGGGGAGATACGCAGTATTTT.

The V call is TRBV28, the J call TRBJ1-5; 9 bases map to TRBD1. Trimming at V came to 5 bases and at J to 5 bases, leaving 7 bases not matched to a gene. The CDR3 extends over 15 amino acids. The germline gives CDR1 MDHEN, CDR2 SYDVKM. This chain's CDR3 is CASSIRDRVDQPQHF. CDR3 bases: TGTGCCAGCAGTATCCGGGACAGGGTAGATCAGCCCCAGCATTTT.

The chain couples TRBV2 to TRBJ1-1; D is possibly TRBD1 (5 bases). The germline V gene has CDR1 SNHLY and CDR2 FYNNEI. The V gene lost 4 bases and the J gene lost 1 base, with 7 bases spanning the gap. The CDR3 has 13 amino acids. CDR3 in DNA: TGTGCCAGCAGTGGACAGCCGAACACTGAAGCTTTCTTT. Encoded protein: CASSGQPNTEAFF.

This clone occurred once. CDR3 loop: CASSRQGSSYNEQFF. The CDR3 DNA follows: TGTGCCAGCAGCCGACAGGGAAGCTCCTACAATGAGCAGTTCTTC. The chain joins TRBV5-6 to TRBJ2-1; the match to TRBD1 covers 7 bases. Unmatched junction bases numbered 4, after V lost 4 bases and J lost 0 bases. The CDR3 consists of 15 residues. The V gene's germline CDR1 is SGHDT and CDR2 YYEEEE.

This clone was observed a few times. CDR3 sequence: CAWAGISGNTIYF. CDR3 in DNA: TGTGCCTGGGCGGGGATCTCTGGAAACACCATATATTTT. This sequence joins TRBV30 and TRBJ1-3; no definite D call. The V and J ends lost 5 bases and 0 bases respectively, with 8 bases between them. Germline-derived CDR1 and CDR2 are GTSNPN and SVGIG (reference sequence). This CDR3 spans 13 amino acids.

The chain joins TRBV18 to TRBJ1-2; TRBD1 is a possible D gene (6 bases). Germline V lookup: CDR1 KGHSH, CDR2 LQKENI. V gave up 0 bases and J gave up 4 bases, with 12 bases separating them. The CDR3 length is 15 residues. CDR3 residues: CASSPPSRGAYGYTF. CDR3 sequence (DNA): TGTGCCAGCTCACCACCGTCGCGGGGGGCCTATGGCTACACCTTC.

Details on this clone: The junction departs from germline at one end; a sequencing error may be responsible. The chain has TRBV6-5 and TRBJ2-3; the match to TRBD2 covers 10 bases. This CDR3 has 16 amino acids. Germline V CDR1 and CDR2: MNHEY, SVGAGI. The CDR3 reads CASSSLSGGATYTQYF. As DNA, the CDR3 is TGTGCCAGCAGTTCATTGAGCGGGGGGGCCACATATACGCAGTATTTT.

The rearrangement links TRBV28 to TRBJ1-2, with TRBD1 identical over 10 bases. The CDR3 spans 15 residues. With 5 bases clipped from V and 5 bases from J, the junction kept 8 bases outside the gene matches. Per the germline V gene, CDR1 is MDHEN and CDR2 is SYDVKM. CDR3 bases: TGTGCCAGCAGTCGGACAGGGGGTCTTGGGTATGGCTACACCTTC. It translates to CASSRTGGLGYGYTF.

The rearrangement joins TRBV28 to TRBJ1-1; no clear D gene. The CDR3 has 13 residues. V was cut by 8 bases and J by 0 bases, with 10 bases left in between. From germline, CDR1 is MDHEN and CDR2 SYDVKM. The CDR3 sequence: CASVTPMNTEAFF. In DNA form, the CDR3 reads TGTGCCAGCGTTACTCCGATGAACACTGAAGCTTTCTTT.

This clone was seen only once. The rearrangement uses TRBV6-8 and TRBJ2-5; 9 nucleotides align to TRBD2. The germline CDR1 and CDR2 sequences are MNHGY and SAAAGT. The CDR3 length is 15 residues. J lost 1 base, V lost 0 bases, and 0 bases had no gene match. CDR3 DNA: TGTGCCAGCAGTTACTCGGGACTAGCCCAAGAGACCCAGTACTTC. It specifies CASSYSGLAQETQYF.

As to this clone: At one end, the junction sequence differs from germline, possibly due to a read error. Written as DNA, the CDR3 is TGTGCTAGCAGCTTGGACGGGGGGGCCGTCAATGAGCAGTTCTTC. It specifies CASSLDGGAVNEQFF. The genes are TRBV7-7 and TRBJ2-1; 8 nucleotides line up with TRBD2. The V gene's germline CDR1 is SSHAT and CDR2 FNYEAQ (reference sequence). This CDR3 region has 15 residues.

V and J are TRBV4-3 and TRBJ2-2, with TRBD2 matching over 9 bases. J gave up 7 bases and V 1 base, and 19 bases lay outside the gene matches. The CDR3 has 20 residues. In germline, CDR1 is LGHNA, CDR2 YSLEER. CDR3 sequence reads: CASSQVLKSLRGGAGGELFF. The CDR3 nucleotides are TGCGCCAGCAGCCAAGTCCTCAAATCGCTTCGCGGGGGGGCCGGCGGGGAGCTGTTTTTT.

V usage is TRBV7-7 and J usage is TRBJ2-5; possible D gene TRBD1, 5 bases. The CDR3 totals 14 residues. Trimming shortened V by 1 base and J by 1 base, and 7 bases separated the two germline ends. CDR1 and CDR2 (germline): SSHAT, FNYEAQ (reference sequence). DNA for the CDR3: TGTGCCAGCAGCTTAGGTCAGGGCCAAGAGACCCAGTACTTC. This gives the protein CASSLGQGQETQYF.

This chain joins TRBV28 and TRBJ1-1; possibly TRBD1 for D (5 bases). Germline-derived CDR1 and CDR2 are MDHEN and SYDVKM. The CDR3 runs 17 residues. V was clipped by 1 base and J by 4 bases, with 19 bases between them. The CDR3 bases are TGTGCCAGCAGTTTATCAGGCAGGGCCGCAGGTGGCACTGAAGCTTTCTTT. Its translation is CASSLSGRAAGGTEAFF.